This T cell receptor (beta chain) was identified in a study of cytomegalovirus exposure and HLA in healthy donors. At the level of the study: Samples from HLA-typed donors yielded approximately 80 million unique TCRs in an early data release. Across some 400 genotyped donors, around 80% landed in the Caucasian-associated ancestry cluster.

The PCR contained 60 Vbeta and 13 Jbeta primers. Only in-frame clones appear in the TCRdb table, and some are missing; sequencing was by immunoSEQ multiplex PCR. This table has 100,000 or so clones, about four fifths appearing once. V lost 3 bases, J lost 5 bases, and 18 bases lay in between. This CDR3 region has 16 residues. The germline gives CDR1 KGHSH, CDR2 LQKENI. Study-wide findings and caveats: Most TCR beta V segments were productive about 90% or about 30% of the time in an earlier analysis.

A remark on this clone: Its antigen is not known.

The material sequenced was PBMCs. This TCR was sampled from a man aged 25-45 years in good health and CMV-seropositive. The rearrangement links TRBV18 to TRBJ2-3, with a weak D call TRBD2 (6 bases). The CDR3 is CASSPVPGVGRDTQYF. The DNA for the CDR3 is TGTGCCAGCTCACCCGTACCGGGAGTGGGAAGAGATACGCAGTATTTT.